The clone carrying this TCR beta chain was seen a single time. In the source study's methods: Reference gene primer amplification yielded estimated nucleated cell counts. Only in-frame clones appear in the TCRdb table, and some are missing; sequencing was by immunoSEQ multiplex PCR. V, J and clone size derive from that table, while D and trimming were established from the DNA sequence. Found here are some 70,000 clones, 70% to 85% of them singletons; the top ten hold under 7%. Deletions cut 1 base from V and 4 bases from J, with 11 bases between. Per germline, CDR1 LNHDA and CDR2 SQIVND (reference sequence). The CDR3 loop spans 15 amino acids. This sample is drawn from a study of blood T cell repertoires in COVID-19. In the study overall: COVID-19 samples from acute and convalescent phases originated in the United States, Italy and Spain. T cells, B-cell-depleted T cells, or PBMCs provided the cDNA or gDNA that served as material.

The sequencing input was peripheral blood. The J gene is TRBJ1-5, the V gene TRBV19; maybe TRBD1 (6 bases). This receptor was obtained from a man in his sixties with acute or convalescent COVID-19. The CDR3 region is CASSIARGTNQPQHF. For the CDR3, the DNA is TGTGCCAGTAGTATAGCCAGGGGTACGAATCAGCCCCAGCATTTT.